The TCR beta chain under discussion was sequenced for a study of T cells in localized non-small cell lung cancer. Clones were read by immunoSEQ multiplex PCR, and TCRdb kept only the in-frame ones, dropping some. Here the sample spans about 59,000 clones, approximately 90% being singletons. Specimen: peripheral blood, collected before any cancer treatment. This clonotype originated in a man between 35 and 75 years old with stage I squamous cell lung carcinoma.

The CDR3 DNA reads as TGCGCCAGCTTGAGGGGCGGGAGCACAGATACGCAGTATTTT. Translating gives CASLRGGSTDTQYF. The chain uses TRBV5-1 and TRBJ2-3, with D possibly being TRBD1 or TRBD2 (5 bases each). Germline V gene data show CDR1 as SGHRS and CDR2 as YFSETQ. This CDR3 contains 14 residues. Trimming shortened V by 7 bases and J by 0 bases, and 12 bases separated the two germline ends.